This T cell receptor beta chain comes out of a study of T cell repertoires in ileal Crohn's disease. Study in general: M0 samples are biopsies from inflamed ileum in the resection specimen. General study findings and limits: Compared with non-smokers, active smokers at surgery showed more clonal expansions. Endoscopic recurrence occurred in every patient whose clonality exceeded 26.8%. Mucosal expansions were suggested to be mainly CD8 T cells.

Concerning this clone: Its target is unknown.

TCRdb's table, derived via immunoSEQ multiplex PCR, lists solely in-frame clones and lacks some. The sample consists of roughly 3,100 clones, roughly three quarters of them appearing once. The time point is: inflamed ileum from the surgical specimen. Sequencing input: ileal tissue. The source of this sequence is an adult with Crohn's disease.

Written as DNA, the CDR3 is TGTGCCAGCAGTGACGGGAGCACCGGGGAGCTGTTTTTT. Translating gives CASSDGSTGELFF. The chain carries TRBV6-4 and TRBJ2-2; D perhaps matches TRBD2 (5 bases). This CDR3 comprises 13 residues. CDR1 and CDR2 from the germline V gene are MRHNA and SNTAGT. Trimming shortened V by 2 bases and J by 4 bases, and 5 bases separated the two germline ends.